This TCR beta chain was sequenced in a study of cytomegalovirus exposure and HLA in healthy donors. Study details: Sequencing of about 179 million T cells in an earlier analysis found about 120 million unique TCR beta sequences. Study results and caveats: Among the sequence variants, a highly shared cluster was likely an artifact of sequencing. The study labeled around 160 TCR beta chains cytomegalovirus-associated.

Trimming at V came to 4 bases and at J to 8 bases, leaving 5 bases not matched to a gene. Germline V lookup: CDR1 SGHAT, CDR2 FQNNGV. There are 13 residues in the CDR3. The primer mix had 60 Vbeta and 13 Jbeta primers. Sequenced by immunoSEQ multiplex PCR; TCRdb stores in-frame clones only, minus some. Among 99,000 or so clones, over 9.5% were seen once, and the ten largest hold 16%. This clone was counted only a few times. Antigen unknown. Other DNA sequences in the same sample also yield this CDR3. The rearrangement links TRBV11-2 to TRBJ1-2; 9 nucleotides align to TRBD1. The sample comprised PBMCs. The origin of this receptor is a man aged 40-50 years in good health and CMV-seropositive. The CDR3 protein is CASSYGQGTGYTF. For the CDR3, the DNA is TGTGCCAGCAGCTACGGACAGGGGACCGGCTACACCTTC. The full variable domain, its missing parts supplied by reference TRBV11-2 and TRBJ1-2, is EAGVAQSPRYKIIEKRQSVAFWCNPISGHATLYWYQQILGQGPKLLIQFQNNGVVDDSQLPKDRFSAERLKGVDSTLKIQPAKLEDSAVYLCASSYGQGTGYTFGSGTRLTVV.